The 29 T cell receptor beta chains below come from one sample, sequenced in a study of OX40 agonist ivuxolimab in advanced cancers. Produced via immunoSEQ multiplex PCR; TCRdb's table is partial and in-frame only. Here the sample spans about 25,000 clones, about 86% being singletons. This material consisted of CD4+ or CD8+ T cells sorted from blood, taken in a trial of the OX40 agonist ivuxolimab. The origin of the receptors is an adult with an advanced solid tumor such as melanoma, head and neck, liver or kidney cancer.

The chain recombines TRBV11-2 with TRBJ1-2; D remains ambiguous. Germline V CDR1 and CDR2: SGHAT, FQNNGV. V lost 5 bases, J lost 2 bases, and 15 bases lay in between. This CDR3 is built from 15 residues. The CDR3 protein is CASSRGSRENYGYTF. The CDR3 bases are TGTGCCAGCAGCCGGGGTTCTCGAGAGAACTATGGCTACACCTTC.

The chain recombines TRBV29-1 with TRBJ1-2; 9 positions match TRBD1. V lost 4 bases to trimming and J lost 7 bases; unmatched junction nucleotides: 4. CDR3 length: 12 residues. Germline V CDR1 and CDR2: SQVTM, ANQGSEA. In DNA form, the CDR3 reads TGCAGCGTTGTGGAGACAGGGGGTGGCTACACCTTC. Protein sequence: CSVVETGGGYTF.

The chain couples TRBV5-6 to TRBJ2-1; D unresolved. Trimming cost V 0 bases and J 2 bases, with 9 bases left between them. CDR1 is SGHDT, CDR2 YYEEEE, per germline. CDR3 length: 15 amino acids. Here the CDR3 DNA reads TGTGCCAGCAGCTTGGGGCTGAACGCCTACAATGAGCAGTTCTTC. Its protein is CASSLGLNAYNEQFF.

The V and J genes are TRBV5-6 and TRBJ2-2, with D possibly being TRBD1 or TRBD2 (5 bases each). The CDR3 length is 17 residues. V was pared by 0 bases and J by 1 base, with 13 bases between. The germline CDR1 and CDR2 sequences are SGHDT and YYEEEE. The CDR3: CASSLAGAGLNTGELFF. CDR3 DNA: TGTGCCAGCAGCTTGGCCGGGGCGGGTCTGAACACCGGGGAGCTGTTTTTT.

This chain joins TRBV2 and TRBJ2-1; 9 bases align to TRBD1. J lost 4 bases, V lost 4 bases, and 5 bases had no gene match. Germline values: CDR1 SNHLY, CDR2 FYNNEI. CDR3 size: 15 residues. CDR3: CASSAGTGLYNEQFF. The CDR3 DNA is TGTGCCAGCAGTGCGGGGACAGGGTTGTACAATGAGCAGTTCTTC.

The chain uses TRBV2 and TRBJ2-7; 11 bases fit TRBD2. The J segment lost 0 bases and the V segment lost 4 bases, leaving 2 bases of the junction unmatched. CDR1 SNHLY and CDR2 FYNNEI come from the germline V gene. The CDR3 runs 15 residues. CDR3 sequence reads: CASSAGLADSYEQYF. Here the CDR3 DNA reads TGTGCCAGCAGTGCGGGACTAGCGGACTCCTACGAGCAGTACTTC. The full variable domain, in which reference TRBV2 and TRBJ2-7 provide the parts outside the CDR3, is EPEVTQTPSHQVTQMGQEVILRCVPISNHLYFYWYRQILGQKVEFLVSFYNNEISEKSEIFDDQFSVERPDGSNFTLKIRSTKLEDSAMYFCASSAGLADSYEQYFGPGTRLTVT.

This rearrangement joins TRBV13 to TRBJ1-1, with D unresolved. CDR1 PRHDT and CDR2 FYEKMQ come from the germline V gene (reference sequence). The CDR3 runs to 13 residues. V lost 5 bases and J lost 6, with 13 bases in between. The CDR3 bases are TGTGCCAGCAGCCACCGGGGAATCGCTGAAGCTTTCTTT. It is translated as CASSHRGIAEAFF.

This clone was found once. J is TRBJ2-3 and V is TRBV6-5; 7 nucleotides align to TRBD1. V was pared by 4 bases and J by 1 base, with 5 bases of the junction left unmatched. The CDR3 is made up of 15 amino acids. Germline CDR1 reads MNHEY; CDR2 reads SVGAGI. As DNA, the CDR3 is TGTGCCAGCAGTTTACAGGGGTCTGGCACAGATACGCAGTATTTT. Its translation is CASSLQGSGTDTQYF.

V gene TRBV16 combines with J gene TRBJ2-3; 10 bases match TRBD2. This CDR3 region has 16 residues. Germline CDR1 and CDR2: KGHSY and FQNENV. The ends lost 4 bases at V and 1 base at J; junction bases unmatched: 5. The CDR3 bases are TGTGCCAGCAGCCGATCTAGCGGGGGACGCACAGATACGCAGTATTTT. Residues: CASSRSSGGRTDTQYF.

The chain is built from TRBV4-1 and TRBJ2-5; 7 positions agree with TRBD2. The J call is uncertain, as TRBJ2-7 better fits the DNA end. The CDR3 runs 15 residues. From germline, CDR1 is MGHRA and CDR2 YSYEKL. This CDR3 reads CASSLNSGGSYEQYF. CDR3 DNA: TGCGCCAGCAGCCTTAACTCGGGAGGATCCTACGAGCAGTACTTC.

The chain links TRBV11-2 to TRBJ2-7, with D maybe TRBD2 (5 bases). The CDR3 loop spans 13 amino acids. Germline V gene lookup returns CDR1 SGHAT and CDR2 FQNNGV. Trimming took off 4 bases at V and 3 bases at J, with 10 bases between the two ends. CDR3 sequence reads: CASSSSGYYEQYF. CDR3 sequence (DNA): TGTGCCAGCAGCTCCTCGGGGTACTACGAGCAGTACTTC.

This clone was found once. The chain uses TRBV7-9 and TRBJ2-5, with 7 bases lining up with TRBD1. The CDR3 extends over 15 amino acids. V gave up 5 bases and J gave up 2 bases; unmatched junction bases: 8. The germline V gene encodes CDR1 SEHNR and CDR2 FQNEAQ (reference sequence). CDR3 sequence reads: CASSHALQGQETQYF. The CDR3 DNA is TGTGCCAGCAGCCACGCCCTACAGGGGCAAGAGACCCAGTACTTC.

The chain carries TRBV30 and TRBJ2-2, with D perhaps matching TRBD2 (5 bases). V lost 0 bases to trimming and J lost 4 bases, with 9 bases between them. Looked up from germline, CDR1 is GTSNPN and CDR2 is SVGIG (reference sequence). This CDR3 contains 14 residues. CDR3 nucleotide sequence: TGTGCCTGGAGTGTCCGGGGTGGCACCGGGGAGCTGTTTTTT. This codes for CAWSVRGGTGELFF.

The V call is TRBV11-2, the J call TRBJ1-1; no clear D. The CDR3 loop spans 13 amino acids. Trimming stripped 1 base from V and 1 base from J, with 4 bases between. Germline CDR1 and CDR2: SGHAT and FQNNGV. DNA of the CDR3: TGTGCCAGCAGCTTAGCCTCGAACACTGAAGCTTTCTTT. Residues: CASSLASNTEAFF. Drawing the rest from reference TRBV11-2 and TRBJ1-1, the complete variable domain is EAGVAQSPRYKIIEKRQSVAFWCNPISGHATLYWYQQILGQGPKLLIQFQNNGVVDDSQLPKDRFSAERLKGVDSTLKIQPAKLEDSAVYLCASSLASNTEAFFGQGTRLTVV.

This clone appeared a single time. The chain carries TRBV7-8 and TRBJ2-3, with 7 bases that match TRBD2. The CDR3 covers 18 residues. V gave up 3 bases and J gave up 1 base; unmatched junction bases: 13. CDR1 SGHVS and CDR2 FQNEAQ come from the germline V gene. In nucleotides, the CDR3 is TGTGCCAGCAGCTTCCAGGTTGCGGGAGATCAGGGCACAGATACGCAGTATTTT. This gives the protein CASSFQVAGDQGTDTQYF.

The chain has TRBV7-9 and TRBJ2-7; 7 bases fit TRBD2. Germline V gene lookup returns CDR1 SEHNR and CDR2 FQNEAQ (reference sequence). This CDR3 has 14 residues. Trimming removed 5 bases from V and 3 bases from J; junction bases left unmatched: 7. CDR3 residues: CASSNGLVNYEQYF. The CDR3 DNA reads TGTGCCAGCAGCAACGGACTAGTTAACTACGAGCAGTACTTC.

The chain combines TRBV4-1 with TRBJ1-1, with 8 bases aligning to TRBD1. After removal of 2 bases from V and 0 bases from J, the junction contained 2 bases not matched to a gene. There are 15 residues in the CDR3. Germline CDR1 is MGHRA and CDR2 is YSYEKL. CDR3 DNA sequence: TGCGCCAGCAGCCAACAGGGGGCCCTGAACACTGAAGCTTTCTTT. Its protein product is CASSQQGALNTEAFF.

The chain combines TRBV6-5 with TRBJ1-1, with D uncertain. The V gene's germline CDR1 is MNHEY and CDR2 SVGAGI. The V and J ends lost 3 bases and 0 bases respectively, with 5 bases between them. This CDR3 is 13 amino acids long. The CDR3 here is CASSYLVNTEAFF. The CDR3 DNA is TGTGCCAGCAGTTATTTGGTGAACACTGAAGCTTTCTTT.

The rearrangement joins TRBV7-6 to TRBJ1-3; TRBD1 agrees at 7 bases. Germline CDR1 is SGHVS and CDR2 is FNYEAQ. V lost 6 bases and J lost 0; bases outside the gene matches: 2. The CDR3 extends over 14 amino acids. As DNA, the CDR3 is TGTGCCAGCAGGGCAGGGGGCTCTGGAAACACCATATATTTT. Residues: CASRAGGSGNTIYF.

The J gene is TRBJ1-1, the V gene TRBV27; D is possibly TRBD1 (6 bases). The CDR3 consists of 14 residues. Germline V gene sequence: CDR1 MNHEY, CDR2 SMNVEV (reference sequence). V was clipped by 5 bases and J by 9 bases, with 19 bases between them. The CDR3 reads CASSRGDTTSQAFF. The CDR3 bases are TGTGCCAGCAGTCGAGGGGACACCACTTCTCAAGCTTTCTTT.

With respect to this clone: Other DNA sequences of this sample code for an identical CDR3. This rearrangement joins TRBV19 to TRBJ2-1; D may be TRBD2 (5 bases). Between the trimmed V and J ends, which lost 7 bases and 6 bases, there was a span of 10 bases. Germline CDR1 LNHDA, CDR2 SQIVND (reference sequence). CDR3 length: 12 residues. CDR3 protein: CASKSGLNEQFF. CDR3 DNA: TGTGCCAGTAAAAGCGGACTCAATGAGCAGTTCTTC.

The chain links TRBV28 to TRBJ2-7, with 9 positions matching TRBD1. With V trimmed by 9 bases and J by 3 bases, 3 bases remained unmatched. The CDR3 is 12 residues long. Germline lookup yields CDR1 MDHEN and CDR2 SYDVKM. Here the CDR3 DNA reads TGTGCCAGTGACAGGGGGAACTACGAGCAGTACTTC. Translation: CASDRGNYEQYF.

V is TRBV30 and J is TRBJ1-1; TRBD1 is a possible D gene (6 bases). Germline values: CDR1 GTSNPN, CDR2 SVGIG (reference sequence). The CDR3 has 14 residues. V was trimmed by 0 bases and J by 6 bases, leaving 14 bases between them. The CDR3 reads CAWSVLRGLSEAFF. The CDR3 DNA follows: TGTGCCTGGAGTGTACTTCGGGGGCTTTCTGAAGCTTTCTTT.

The rearrangement uses TRBV7-6 and TRBJ2-7; 9 bases agree with TRBD1. In germline, CDR1 is SGHVS, CDR2 FNYEAQ. The CDR3 has 14 amino acids. Unmatched junction bases numbered 4, after V lost 4 bases and J lost 3 bases. The CDR3 spells CASSWGQGDYEQYF. The CDR3 DNA is TGTGCCAGCAGCTGGGGACAGGGTGACTACGAGCAGTACTTC.

V usage is TRBV6-5 and J usage is TRBJ1-1, with 9 positions matching TRBD1. Germline V CDR1 and CDR2: MNHEY, SVGAGI. The J segment lost 4 bases and the V segment lost 7 bases, leaving 7 bases of the junction unmatched. The CDR3 length is 14 residues. The CDR3 region is CASTPGQGSTEAFF. For the CDR3, the DNA is TGTGCCAGCACCCCGGGACAGGGCAGCACTGAAGCTTTCTTT.

The V and J genes are TRBV4-1 and TRBJ2-1; TRBD2 matches at 10 bases. J lost 4 bases, V lost 2 bases, and 8 bases had no gene match. Germline CDR1 MGHRA, CDR2 YSYEKL. The CDR3 length is 17 residues. CDR3 sequence (DNA): TGCGCCAGCAGCCAACCCTCCGGGACTAGCGTTTACAATGAGCAGTTCTTC. Its translation is CASSQPSGTSVYNEQFF.

The chain recombines TRBV7-8 with TRBJ2-1, with TRBD2 matching over 9 bases. The V and J ends lost 6 bases and 4 bases, in that order; junction bases with no gene match: 13. The CDR3 contains 17 residues. CDR1 is SGHVS, CDR2 FQNEAQ, per germline. The CDR3 nucleotides are TGTGCCAGCAGTTATAACGTAGCGGGAGTCTTATACAATGAGCAGTTCTTC. It is translated as CASSYNVAGVLYNEQFF. The full variable domain, completed using reference TRBV7-8 and TRBJ2-1, is GAGVSQSPRYKVAKRGQDVALRCDPISGHVSLFWYQQALGQGPEFLTYFQNEAQLDKSGLPSDRFFAERPEGSVSTLKIQRTQQEDSAVYLCASSYNVAGVLYNEQFFGPGTRLTVL.

The chain links TRBV19 to TRBJ1-1, with 10 bases that match TRBD1. V trimming: 3 bases; J trimming: 4 bases; junction bases outside the gene matches: 8. Per germline, CDR1 LNHDA and CDR2 SQIVND (reference sequence). CDR3 length: 16 residues. The CDR3 here is CASSMTGGASITEAFF. CDR3 nucleotide sequence: TGTGCCAGTAGTATGACAGGGGGCGCAAGTATCACTGAAGCTTTCTTT.

V is TRBV13 and J is TRBJ1-2; maybe TRBD1 (5 bases). Trimming pared 2 bases from V and 3 bases from J, leaving 7 bases between. CDR1 PRHDT and CDR2 FYEKMQ come from the germline V gene (reference sequence). The CDR3 is made up of 13 amino acids. The CDR3 spells CASSLTGDYGYTF. The CDR3 DNA sequence: TGTGCCAGCAGCTTAACGGGGGACTATGGCTACACCTTC.